This TCR beta chain was recovered during a study of graft-versus-host responses after intestinal transplantation. Clones were read by immunoSEQ multiplex PCR, and TCRdb kept only the in-frame ones, dropping some. The top ten hold under 3.5% of the sample, which has 95,000 to 150,000 clones, approximately 95% seen once. Concerning this clone: The antigen is unknown.

Trimming pared 4 bases from V and 3 bases from J, leaving 10 bases between. This CDR3 is 13 amino acids long. Germline lookup yields CDR1 SEHNR and CDR2 FQNEAQ (reference sequence). The sequence derives from a human donor who received an intestinal transplant. V and J are TRBV7-9 and TRBJ2-7, with D unresolved. The sample consisted of unstimulated CD8+ T cells sorted from spleen or lymph node cells, taken before intestinal transplant. The DNA for the CDR3 is TGTGCCAGCAGCTCTTCCTCAAACTACGAGCAGTACTTC. Translation: CASSSSSNYEQYF.